The 8 T cell receptor beta chains below all came from one sample that was sequenced in a study of blood T cell repertoires in COVID-19. The protocol was immunoSEQ multiplex PCR, while the TCRdb copy is restricted to in-frame clones and leaves out a portion. The repertoire holds some 80,000 clones, with around 89% as singletons. The sequencing input was peripheral blood. These receptor sequences come from a human donor in a cohort sampled during active COVID-19.

This chain connects TRBV7-3 to TRBJ2-2; 13 nucleotides line up with TRBD2. This CDR3 has 17 amino acids. Unmatched junction bases numbered 5, after V lost 1 base and J lost 6 bases. The germline V gene encodes CDR1 SGHTA and CDR2 FQGTGA. CDR3 amino acids: CASSLRTSGSVAGELFF. The CDR3 DNA reads TGTGCCAGCAGCTTAAGGACTAGCGGGAGTGTGGCCGGGGAGCTGTTTTTT.

V usage is TRBV3-1 (or the pseudogene TRBV3-2) and J usage is TRBJ1-2; D not resolved. CDR1 and CDR2 from the germline V gene are LGHDT and YNNKEL (reference sequence). The CDR3 runs to 15 residues. The germline V and J ends were trimmed by 0 bases and 4 bases, with 12 bases remaining between them. In DNA, the CDR3 is TGTGCCAGCAGCCAAGAATACCCGGGGAGCTATGGCTACACCTTC. This codes for CASSQEYPGSYGYTF.

The gene calls are TRBV29-1 and TRBJ2-5, with unresolved D. CDR3 length: 10 amino acids. The V end lost 7 bases, the J end lost 5 bases, and 8 bases lay between the germline ends. The germline CDR1 and CDR2 sequences are SQVTM and ANQGSEA. The chain's CDR3 is CSALEETQYF. CDR3 in DNA: TGCAGCGCCCTAGAGGAGACCCAGTACTTC.

CDR3 coding DNA: TGTGCCAGCAGCCCTCTCCGGGACAAAATTTTGGGTTCACCCCTCCACTTT. It yields the protein CASSPLRDKILGSPLHF. The chain combines TRBV7-9 with TRBJ1-6; D perhaps matches TRBD1 (6 bases). The V gene's germline CDR1 is SEHNR and CDR2 FQNEAQ (reference sequence). Between the trimmed V and J ends, which lost 5 bases and 9 bases, there was a span of 23 bases. This CDR3 region has 17 residues.

V gene TRBV10-2 combines with J gene TRBJ2-3; a possible D gene is TRBD1 (6 bases). V dropped 4 bases and J dropped 2 bases, with 10 bases sitting between them. The CDR3 runs to 14 residues. CDR1 is WSHSY, CDR2 SAAADI, per germline. The CDR3 sequence: CASSGGQLTDTQYF. The CDR3 DNA reads as TGCGCCAGCAGTGGTGGACAGCTCACAGATACGCAGTATTTT.

V and J are TRBV7-6 and TRBJ2-5; 9 bases match TRBD1. J lost 5 bases, V lost 1 base, and 5 bases had no gene match. Germline values: CDR1 SGHVS, CDR2 FNYEAQ. The CDR3 is 15 amino acids. The CDR3 sequence: CASSLGTGGRETQYF. CDR3 nucleotides: TGTGCCAGCAGCTTAGGCACAGGGGGCCGGGAGACCCAGTACTTC.

The V gene is TRBV2, the J gene TRBJ2-2; 7 positions agree with TRBD1. J gave up 2 bases and V 5 bases, and 2 bases lay outside the gene matches. The CDR3 is 14 residues long. The germline V gene has CDR1 SNHLY and CDR2 FYNNEI. CDR3 loop: CASSWDSNTGELFF. The CDR3, as DNA: TGTGCCAGCAGTTGGGACAGTAACACCGGGGAGCTGTTTTTT.

This rearrangement joins TRBV24-1 to TRBJ2-1; TRBD1 might be the D (6 bases). Germline CDR1 reads KGHDR; CDR2 reads SFDVKD. The V end lost 3 bases, the J end lost 10 bases, and 9 bases lay between the germline ends. There are 12 residues in the CDR3. CDR3 region: CATSDTGTEQFF. The CDR3, as DNA: TGTGCCACCAGTGATACCGGGACAGAGCAGTTCTTC.